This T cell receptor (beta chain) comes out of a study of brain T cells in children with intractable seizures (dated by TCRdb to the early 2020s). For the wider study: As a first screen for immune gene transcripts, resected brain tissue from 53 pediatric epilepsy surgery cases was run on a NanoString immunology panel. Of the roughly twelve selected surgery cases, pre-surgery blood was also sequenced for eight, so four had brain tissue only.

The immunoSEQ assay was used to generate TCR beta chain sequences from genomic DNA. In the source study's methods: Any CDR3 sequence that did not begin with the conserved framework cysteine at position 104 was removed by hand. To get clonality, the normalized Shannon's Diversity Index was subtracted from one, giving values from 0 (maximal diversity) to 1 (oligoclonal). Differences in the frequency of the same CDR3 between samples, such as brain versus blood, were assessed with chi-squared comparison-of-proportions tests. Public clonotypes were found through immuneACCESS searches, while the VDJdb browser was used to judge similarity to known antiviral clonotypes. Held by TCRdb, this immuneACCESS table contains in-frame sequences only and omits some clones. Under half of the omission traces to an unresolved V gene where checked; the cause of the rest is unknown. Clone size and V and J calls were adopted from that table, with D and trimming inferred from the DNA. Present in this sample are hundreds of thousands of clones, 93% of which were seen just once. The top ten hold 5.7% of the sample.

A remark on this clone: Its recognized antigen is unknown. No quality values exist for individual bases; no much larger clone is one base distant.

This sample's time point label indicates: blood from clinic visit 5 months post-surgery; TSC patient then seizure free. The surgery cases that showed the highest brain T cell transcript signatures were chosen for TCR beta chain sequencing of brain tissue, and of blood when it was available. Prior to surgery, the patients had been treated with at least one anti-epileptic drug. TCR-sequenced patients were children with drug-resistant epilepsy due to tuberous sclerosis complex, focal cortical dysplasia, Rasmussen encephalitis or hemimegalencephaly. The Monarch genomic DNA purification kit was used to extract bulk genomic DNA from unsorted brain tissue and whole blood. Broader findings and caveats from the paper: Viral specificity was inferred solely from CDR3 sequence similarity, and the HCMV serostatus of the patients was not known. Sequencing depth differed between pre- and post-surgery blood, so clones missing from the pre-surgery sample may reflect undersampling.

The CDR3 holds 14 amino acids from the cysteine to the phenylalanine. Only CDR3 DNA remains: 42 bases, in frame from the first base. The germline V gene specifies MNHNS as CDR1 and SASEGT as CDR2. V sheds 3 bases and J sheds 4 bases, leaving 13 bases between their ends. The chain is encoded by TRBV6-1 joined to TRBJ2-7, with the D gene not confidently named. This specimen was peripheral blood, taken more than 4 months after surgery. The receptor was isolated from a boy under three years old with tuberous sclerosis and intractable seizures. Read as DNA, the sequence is TGTGCCAGCAGTGAGGACGGCCTCTCGTACGAGCAGTACTTC. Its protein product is CASSEDGLSYEQYF.